This T cell receptor (beta chain) appears in the sequencing data of a study of blood T cell repertoires in COVID-19. On the study more broadly: The United States, Italy and Spain provided the acute and convalescent COVID-19 samples.

In the source study's methods: Nucleated cell counts were estimated from reference gene primer amplification. Libraries were prepared by immunoSEQ multiplex PCR; TCRdb keeps only in-frame clonotypes and omits some of them. For V, J and clone size, that table is used; D and trimming come from the DNA. Of 200,000 to 250,000 clones in the sample, around 89% were seen once. Cohorts were assigned according to the clinical history that participants reported. The recovered donors of Cohort 3 showed two negative PCRs, clearance, or symptom resolution. V was pared by 1 base and J by 8 bases, with 9 bases of the junction left unmatched. This CDR3 contains 15 residues. Germline-derived CDR1 and CDR2 are SGHVS and FNYEAQ.

The rearrangement uses TRBV7-6 and TRBJ1-2; the match to TRBD1 covers 8 bases. Sequencing was performed on PBMCs or T cells enriched from blood (not recorded which). The clonotype originates from a woman in her thirties who had recovered from COVID-19. CDR3 nucleotide sequence: TGTGCCAGCAGCTTAGACGGGCAGGGGGCAGGGGGCTACACCTTC. Amino acids: CASSLDGQGAGGYTF. The variable domain in full, with the rest retrieved from reference TRBV7-6 and TRBJ1-2, is GAGVSQSPRYKVTKRGQDVALRCDPISGHVSLYWYRQALGQGPEFLTYFNYEAQQDKSGLPNDRFSAERPEGSISTLTIQRTEQRDSAMYRCASSLDGQGAGGYTFGSGTRLTVV.